This T cell receptor beta chain is drawn from a study of cytomegalovirus exposure and HLA in healthy donors. Whole-study findings and limits: When a later analysis compared HLA-associated TCR beta chains with equally common others, the HLA-associated chains turned out to be more clonally expanded and to have lower generation probabilities. The investigators catalogued 150 to 200 TCR beta chains as cytomegalovirus-associated. An Asian-associated ancestry cluster reportedly showed fewer N-insertions than the approximately 660-donor mean in a later analysis.

The PCR used 60 Vbeta and 13 Jbeta primers. The repertoire was sequenced with immunoSEQ multiplex PCR; TCRdb's copy has only in-frame clones and lacks some. This table has over 75,000 clones, around nine tenths appearing once. In its sample, this clone was seen once. The antigen remains unidentified. The sequenced sample consisted of PBMCs. The clonotype comes from a man aged 25 to 45 in good health and CMV-seropositive.

CDR3 region: CASSQVVAENTGELFF. In nucleotides, the CDR3 is TGTGCCAGCAGCCAAGTTGTAGCGGAGAACACCGGGGAGCTGTTTTTT. This chain uses TRBV4-2 with TRBJ2-2, with a tentative D call TRBD2 (6 bases). The CDR3 sequence is 16 residues long. Between the trimmed V and J ends, which lost 1 base and 1 base, there was a span of 10 bases. The germline V gene encodes CDR1 LGHNA and CDR2 YNFKEQ.